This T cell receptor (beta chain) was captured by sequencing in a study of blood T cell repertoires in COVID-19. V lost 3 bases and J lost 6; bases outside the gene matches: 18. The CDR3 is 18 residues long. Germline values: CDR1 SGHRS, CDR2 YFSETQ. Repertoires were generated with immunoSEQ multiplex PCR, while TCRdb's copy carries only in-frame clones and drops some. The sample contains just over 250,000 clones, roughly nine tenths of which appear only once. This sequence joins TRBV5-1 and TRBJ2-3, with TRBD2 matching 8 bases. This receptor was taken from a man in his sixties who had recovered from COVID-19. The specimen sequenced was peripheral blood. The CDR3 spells CASSWDTGRGGLRDTQYF. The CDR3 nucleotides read TGCGCCAGCAGCTGGGATACCGGTCGCGGGGGGCTGAGGGATACGCAGTATTTT.